This passage covers 23 T cell receptor beta chains from one sample sequenced in a study of T cell responses to AZD1222 COVID-19 vaccine. The method was immunoSEQ multiplex PCR; TCRdb's version includes in-frame clones alone and lacks a portion of them. This sample has approximately 150,000 clones, with roughly 84% found just once. The sample consisted of peripheral blood, taken 28 days after the second AZD1222 dose. These receptor sequences come from an adult who received the AZD1222 COVID-19 vaccine.

The rearrangement links TRBV4-2 to TRBJ1-6; D gene uncertain. CDR1 and CDR2 from the germline V gene are LGHNA and YNFKEQ. Deletions cut 4 bases from V and 0 bases from J, with 13 bases between. CDR3 size: 17 residues. The CDR3 DNA reads TGTGCCAGCAGCCCTAGACTCATCGACTCCTATAATTCACCCCTCCACTTT. Its protein is CASSPRLIDSYNSPLHF.

The chain has TRBV28 and TRBJ1-3, with D tentatively TRBD1 (5 bases). The ends were cut back, 4 bases at V and 2 bases at J, with 15 bases in the middle. The CDR3 has 16 residues. Germline CDR1 and CDR2: MDHEN and SYDVKM. The CDR3 loop is CASSSPGKLTGNTIYF. The DNA of the CDR3 is TGTGCCAGCAGTTCTCCAGGGAAGCTTACTGGAAACACCATATATTTT.

V is TRBV7-2 and J is TRBJ1-1, with 8 bases matching TRBD1. J lost 5 bases, V lost 2 bases, and 4 bases had no gene match. This CDR3 region has 14 residues. Germline assignment: CDR1 SGHTA and CDR2 FQGNSA. In nucleotides, the CDR3 is TGTGCCAGCAGCTTACTCGACAGGGGAACTGAAGCTTTCTTT. Its protein product is CASSLLDRGTEAFF.

The chain uses TRBV27 and TRBJ2-2, with no clear D. The V gene lost 3 bases and the J gene lost 1 base, with 6 bases spanning the gap. This CDR3 is 14 amino acids long. Germline V CDR1 and CDR2: MNHEY, SMNVEV (reference sequence). The DNA of the CDR3 is TGTGCCAGCAGTTTCAAACTGAACACCGGGGAGCTGTTTTTT. Amino acid sequence: CASSFKLNTGELFF.

The table lists this clone with a count of one. The V and J genes are TRBV4-1 and TRBJ2-2; D remains ambiguous. The germline V gene has CDR1 MGHRA and CDR2 YSYEKL. The germline V and J ends were trimmed by 4 bases and 5 bases, with 5 bases remaining between them. This CDR3 has 12 amino acids. CDR3 sequence: CASSLVTGELFF. The CDR3 DNA follows: TGCGCCAGCAGCCTGGTTACCGGGGAGCTGTTTTTT.

The chain joins TRBV10-1 to TRBJ2-2; no firm D call. The CDR3 is made up of 12 amino acids. Germline CDR1 and CDR2: WNHNN and SYGVQD (reference sequence). V was clipped by 3 bases and J by 9 bases, with 8 bases between them. In DNA form, the CDR3 reads TGCGCCAGCAGTGACCCGGGCAGGGAGCTGTTTTTT. Translated: CASSDPGRELFF.

The V and J genes are TRBV7-6 and TRBJ1-1; D gene ambiguous. The germline gives CDR1 SGHVS, CDR2 FNYEAQ. CDR3 length equals 13 residues. Trimming removed 6 bases from V and 1 base from J, with 9 bases in between. The CDR3 spells CASSRRWNTEAFF. The CDR3 nucleotides are TGTGCCAGCAGTCGGCGGTGGAACACTGAAGCTTTCTTT.

The chain recombines TRBV12-3 or TRBV12-4 with TRBJ1-1; a weak D match, TRBD1 (5 bases). The CDR3 extends over 13 amino acids. The V end lost 5 bases, the J end lost 4 bases, and 11 bases lay between the germline ends. The CDR3 protein is CASSLRDGTEAFF. CDR3 DNA sequence: TGTGCCAGCAGTCTCAGGGATGGCACTGAAGCTTTCTTT.

This clone was detected only a few times. V is TRBV5-6 and J is TRBJ2-1; 9 positions agree with TRBD2. The germline V gene encodes CDR1 SGHDT and CDR2 YYEEEE. CDR3 length equals 15 residues. The V gene end was trimmed by 0 bases and the J gene end by 8 bases; junction bases not matched to a gene: 6. In DNA form, the CDR3 reads TGTGCCAGCAGCTTGGGGGCTAGCGGGAAGGATGAGCAGTTCTTC. Amino acids: CASSLGASGKDEQFF.

The chain links TRBV28 to TRBJ2-7; D is possibly TRBD2 (6 bases). Germline V gene sequence: CDR1 MDHEN, CDR2 SYDVKM. Trimming took off 6 bases at V and 4 bases at J, with 16 bases between the two ends. This CDR3 comprises 14 residues. CDR3 in DNA: TGTGCCAGCAGACCCCCGGGACTCGCATACGAGCAGTACTTC. The encoded protein is CASRPPGLAYEQYF.

The chain recombines TRBV5-6 with TRBJ1-2, with 8 bases fitting TRBD1. The germline V gene has CDR1 SGHDT and CDR2 YYEEEE. The V segment lost 4 bases and the J segment 4 bases; nucleotides outside the gene matches: 18. The CDR3 spans 18 residues. Here the CDR3 DNA reads TGTGCCAGCAGCCTTATTCAGGGGGCTGATGGAGGTCCCTATGGCTACACCTTC. Translating gives CASSLIQGADGGPYGYTF.

This chain connects TRBV18 to TRBJ1-1, with TRBD1 matching over 7 bases. V was pared by 5 bases and J by 3 bases, with 6 bases of the junction left unmatched. There are 14 residues in the CDR3. CDR1 and CDR2 (germline): KGHSH, LQKENI. Here the CDR3 DNA reads TGTGCCAGCTCAATAACAGGGGCGGACACTGAAGCTTTCTTT. It yields the protein CASSITGADTEAFF.

The rearrangement links TRBV5-6 to TRBJ1-6, with D maybe TRBD1 (5 bases). The ends were cut back, 4 bases at V and 7 bases at J, with 9 bases in the middle. The germline V gene has CDR1 SGHDT and CDR2 YYEEEE. The CDR3 consists of 13 residues. In DNA form, the CDR3 reads TGTGCCAGCAGCGCACGGGGCAATTCACCCCTCCACTTT. The encoded protein is CASSARGNSPLHF.

The gene calls are TRBV19 and TRBJ1-1; 9 nucleotides align to TRBD1. The CDR3 consists of 15 residues. In germline, CDR1 is LNHDA, CDR2 SQIVND (reference sequence). V lost 1 base and J lost 4; bases outside the gene matches: 4. The CDR3, as DNA: TGTGCCAGTAGTATAGGGAGGGACAGGGCCACTGAAGCTTTCTTT. It yields the protein CASSIGRDRATEAFF.

The gene calls are TRBV5-1 and TRBJ2-2, with 9 bases lining up with TRBD1. Germline CDR1 SGHRS, CDR2 YFSETQ. There are 16 residues in the CDR3. V lost 1 base, J lost 3 bases, and 4 bases stayed unmatched. The CDR3 sequence is CASSLTGGRDTGELFF. The CDR3 nucleotides read TGCGCCAGCAGCTTGACAGGGGGCCGTGACACCGGGGAGCTGTTTTTT.

The rearrangement links TRBV5-4 to TRBJ1-1; 10 nucleotides match TRBD1. With V trimmed by 4 bases and J by 8 bases, 5 bases remained unmatched. CDR1 is SGHNT, CDR2 YYREEE, per germline (reference sequence). The CDR3 loop spans 13 amino acids. The CDR3 sequence: CASSPGTGVEAFF. The CDR3 DNA follows: TGTGCCAGCAGCCCCGGGACAGGGGTGGAAGCTTTCTTT.

The J gene is TRBJ2-2, the V gene TRBV18; 7 bases are shared with TRBD1. Germline lookup yields CDR1 KGHSH and CDR2 LQKENI. The J segment lost 6 bases and the V segment lost 4 bases, leaving 2 bases of the junction unmatched. The CDR3 runs to 13 residues. The CDR3 spells CASSRQGSGELFF. In nucleotides, the CDR3 is TGTGCCAGCTCACGACAGGGATCCGGGGAGCTGTTTTTT. Together with reference TRBV18 and TRBJ2-2, the CDR3 gives the full variable domain: NAGVMQNPRHLVRRRGQEARLRCSPMKGHSHVYWYRQLPEEGLKFMVYLQKENIIDESGMPKERFSAEFPKEGPSILRIQQVVRGDSAAYFCASSRQGSGELFFGEGSRLTVL.

The chain recombines TRBV5-8 with TRBJ2-3; D unclear. Germline assignment: CDR1 SGHTS and CDR2 YDEGEE. CDR3 size: 13 residues. The germline V and J ends were trimmed by 0 bases and 2 bases, with 4 bases remaining between them. The CDR3 DNA sequence: TGTGCCAGCAGCTTGGGGAACACAGATACGCAGTATTTT. Its protein product is CASSLGNTDTQYF. Supplemented by reference TRBV5-8 and TRBJ2-3, the full variable domain reads EAGVTQSPTHLIKTRGQQATLRCSPISGHTSVYWYQQALGLGLQFLLWYDEGEERNRGNFPPRFSGRQFPNYSSELNVNALELEDSALYLCASSLGNTDTQYFGPGTRLTVL.

The chain links TRBV4-2 to TRBJ2-2; maybe TRBD2 (5 bases). Germline V CDR1 and CDR2: LGHNA, YNFKEQ. This CDR3 contains 13 residues. V shed 0 bases and J shed 9 bases, with 8 bases lying between them. The CDR3 DNA sequence: TGTGCCAGCAGCCAAGATGGCGGGCGGGAGCTGTTTTTT. Protein sequence: CASSQDGGRELFF.

Note on this clone: This sample includes further DNA sequences coding for the same CDR3. The chain links TRBV15 to TRBJ2-4, with a possible D match to TRBD2 (5 bases). The CDR3 sequence is 15 residues long. Trimming took 1 base from V and 0 from J, leaving 7 bases between them. The germline gives CDR1 LNHNV, CDR2 YYDKDF (reference sequence). Here the CDR3 DNA reads TGTGCCACCAGCAGAGGAGGGTTAGCCAAAAACATTCAGTACTTC. This sequence encodes CATSRGGLAKNIQYF.

The rearrangement uses TRBV6-4 and TRBJ1-1; D might be TRBD1 (6 bases). With 8 bases removed from V and 6 bases from J, the gap between germline ends came to 13 bases. This CDR3 has 12 residues. In germline, CDR1 is MRHNA, CDR2 SNTAGT. The CDR3 nucleotides are TGTGCCAGCCGAGGGGGACGGGCTGAAGCTTTCTTT. Protein product: CASRGGRAEAFF.

The chain carries TRBV4-1 and TRBJ1-5; 11 positions agree with TRBD1. The CDR3 consists of 17 residues. V gave up 2 bases and J gave up 1 base; unmatched junction bases: 4. CDR1 is MGHRA, CDR2 YSYEKL, per germline. The CDR3 DNA reads TGCGCCAGCAGCCAACCCTGGGACAGGGGGAGCAATCAGCCCCAGCATTTT. This gives the protein CASSQPWDRGSNQPQHF.

The chain combines TRBV11-3 with TRBJ2-1, with D perhaps matching TRBD1 (5 bases). V lost 5 bases and J lost 5, with 10 bases in between. In germline, CDR1 is SGHNT, CDR2 YENEEA. The CDR3 sequence is 13 residues long. The CDR3 region is CASSPDRHNEQFF. The CDR3 DNA follows: TGTGCCAGCAGCCCAGACAGACACAATGAGCAGTTCTTC.